The 10 T cell receptor beta chains below come from one sample, sequenced in a study of tumour-infiltrating T cells in Burkitt lymphoma. This table comes from immunoSEQ multiplex PCR, and its TCRdb copy is limited to in-frame clones, with some not included. This table holds about 2,800 clones, 75% to 85% found once. Material for sequencing was tumor tissue. The receptors shown here come from a human donor with diffuse large B-cell lymphoma.

This clone occurred a few times. This chain joins TRBV18 and TRBJ1-5; maybe TRBD1 (6 bases). CDR3 size: 15 residues. The V gene's germline CDR1 is KGHSH and CDR2 LQKENI. The V gene lost 3 bases and the J gene lost 7 bases, with 16 bases spanning the gap. The CDR3 DNA is TGTGCCAGCTCACCGACAGGAACCTTCGGCCAGCCCCAGCATTTT. Its translation: CASSPTGTFGQPQHF.

This clone appeared a few times. J is TRBJ1-2 and V is TRBV7-8; 7 nucleotides align to TRBD1. The CDR3 is 15 amino acids. J was trimmed by 4 bases and V by 5 bases; bases with no gene match: 10. Germline loops: CDR1 SGHVS, CDR2 FQNEAQ. Written as DNA, the CDR3 is TGTGCCAGCAGCCCATTTAGGGACAGTCCCTATGGCTACACCTTC. Translation gives CASSPFRDSPYGYTF.

In its sample, this clone is large. The V gene is TRBV9, the J gene TRBJ2-3; 7 bases line up with TRBD2. The CDR3 is 19 residues long. After removal of 0 bases from V and 0 bases from J, the junction contained 13 bases not matched to a gene. CDR1 and CDR2 from the germline V gene are SGDLS and YYNGEE. CDR3 in amino acids: CASSVGSGPRQSSTDTQYF. In DNA, the CDR3 is TGTGCCAGCAGCGTAGGTAGCGGGCCGAGACAGTCTAGCACAGATACGCAGTATTTT.

The chain couples TRBV4-1 to TRBJ2-1; a possible D gene is TRBD2 (5 bases). Trimming removed 0 bases from V and 10 bases from J, with 22 bases in between. Germline CDR1 and CDR2: MGHRA and YSYEKL. CDR3 length: 17 amino acids. In nucleotides, the CDR3 is TGCGCCAGCAGCCAAGATAGAGCGGTAGCCCGACACGTAGAGCAGTTCTTC. The encoded protein is CASSQDRAVARHVEQFF.

V and J are TRBV7-2 and TRBJ2-7; D may be TRBD1 or TRBD2 (5 bases each). Germline CDR1 is SGHTA and CDR2 is FQGNSA. V was shortened by 6 bases and J by 2 bases, with 17 bases between the two germline ends. This CDR3 has 15 amino acids. CDR3 sequence: CASSLTGPIPYEQYF. The DNA for the CDR3 is TGTGCCAGCAGTTTAACGGGACCCATCCCCTACGAGCAGTACTTC.

This clone turned up a few times. The genes are TRBV18 and TRBJ2-5; TRBD2 agrees at 12 bases. CDR1 is KGHSH and CDR2 is LQKENI in the germline V gene. After removal of 6 bases from V and 4 bases from J, the junction contained 3 bases not matched to a gene. This CDR3 spans 14 amino acids. The CDR3 protein is CASSAGLAGETQYF. Here the CDR3 DNA reads TGTGCCAGCTCGGCGGGACTAGCGGGAGAGACCCAGTACTTC.

The chain combines TRBV28 with TRBJ2-3; D is possibly TRBD2 (5 bases). The CDR3 sequence is 14 residues long. The germline CDR1 and CDR2 sequences are MDHEN and SYDVKM. V gave up 2 bases and J gave up 1 base, with 7 bases separating them. CDR3 in amino acids: CASSLALGTDTQYF. CDR3 coding DNA: TGTGCCAGCAGTTTAGCACTAGGCACAGATACGCAGTATTTT.

The CDR3 region is CASSSGSSRGTGPLNYGYTF. For the CDR3, the DNA is TGTGCCAGCAGCTCCGGGTCTTCTCGGGGGACAGGGCCTCTTAACTATGGCTACACCTTC. The chain is built from TRBV5-8 and TRBJ1-2; 9 nucleotides line up with TRBD1. Germline CDR1 reads SGHTS; CDR2 reads YDEGEE. The CDR3 is 20 residues long. J was trimmed by 1 base and V by 3 bases; bases with no gene match: 19.

The chain employs TRBV2 and TRBJ2-1; perhaps TRBD2 as D (7 bases). V was cut by 6 bases and J by 0 bases, with 12 bases left in between. Looked up from germline, CDR1 is SNHLY and CDR2 is FYNNEI. The CDR3 sequence is 15 residues long. The CDR3 DNA is TGTGCCAGCAGAAGGGGGGGAAGCTCCTACAATGAGCAGTTCTTC. Translating gives CASRRGGSSYNEQFF.

The chain joins TRBV10-3 to TRBJ2-2; no definite D call. CDR3 size: 12 residues. Germline values: CDR1 ENHRY, CDR2 SYGVKD. V was shortened by 8 bases and J by 5 bases, with 9 bases between the two germline ends. CDR3 coding DNA: TGTGCCATCCAAAAAGGAACCGGGGAGCTGTTTTTT. Translated, it gives CAIQKGTGELFF.